Each of the 26 T cell receptor beta chains below was sequenced from the same sample in a study of beta chain features in type 1 diabetes. Reverse transcribing all isolated RNA meant expressed TCRB transcripts were sequenced. Repertoires were generated with immunoSEQ multiplex PCR, while TCRdb's copy carries only in-frame clones and drops some. The repertoire includes about 140,000 clones, more than 9% of them detected once, and around 1.4% sits in the top ten. Sequencing was done on a sample of naive CD4+ T cells from blood. The receptors stem from a man aged 18 to 35 in good health.

This chain joins TRBV19 and TRBJ2-7; 9 nucleotides match TRBD1. After removal of 4 bases from V and 2 bases from J, the junction contained 6 bases not matched to a gene. CDR1 and CDR2 from the germline V gene are LNHDA and SQIVND (reference sequence). The CDR3 spans 15 residues. CDR3 sequence reads: CASSRGTGRPYEQYF. In nucleotides, the CDR3 is TGTGCCAGTAGTAGAGGGACAGGGAGACCCTACGAGCAGTACTTC. The variable domain in full, with the rest retrieved from reference TRBV19 and TRBJ2-7, is DGGITQSPKYLFRKEGQNVTLSCEQNLNHDAMYWYRQDPGQGLRLIYYSQIVNDFQKGDIAEGYSVSREKKESFPLTVTSAQKNPTAFYLCASSRGTGRPYEQYFGPGTRLTVT.

This clone was observed a few times. This chain joins TRBV5-1 and TRBJ2-1, with 12 bases aligning to TRBD2. The CDR3 totals 19 residues. J lost 0 bases, V lost 0 bases, and 7 bases had no gene match. In germline, CDR1 is SGHRS, CDR2 YFSETQ. CDR3 sequence reads: CASSLGVLAGGISYNEQFF. For the CDR3, the DNA is TGCGCCAGCAGCTTGGGGGTGCTAGCGGGGGGGATCTCCTACAATGAGCAGTTCTTC. The full variable domain, rest sourced from reference TRBV5-1 and TRBJ2-1, is KAGVTQTPRYLIKTRGQQVTLSCSPISGHRSVSWYQQTPGQGLQFLFEYFSETQRNKGNFPGRFSGRQFSNSRSEMNVSTLELGDSALYLCASSLGVLAGGISYNEQFFGPGTRLTVL.

The sample holds many counts of this clone. The J gene is TRBJ2-5, the V gene TRBV10-3, with 9 bases aligning to TRBD1. The CDR3 runs to 14 residues. Germline V CDR1 and CDR2: ENHRY, SYGVKD. V gave up 6 bases and J gave up 0 bases; unmatched junction bases: 2. The CDR3 DNA reads as TGTGCCATCAGCCGACAGGGGGACCAAGAGACCCAGTACTTC. Its protein is CAISRQGDQETQYF.

This clone was seen a few times. The chain combines TRBV7-2 with TRBJ2-3; 8 nucleotides align to TRBD1. There are 17 residues in the CDR3. Germline loops: CDR1 SGHTA, CDR2 FQGNSA. The V and J ends lost 7 bases and 5 bases, in that order; junction bases with no gene match: 17. CDR3 loop: CASTSLMTGANGDTQYF. The CDR3 DNA sequence: TGTGCCAGCACCTCTTTAATGACAGGGGCCAATGGAGATACGCAGTATTTT. The variable domain in full, completed from reference TRBV7-2 and TRBJ2-3, reads GAGVSQSPSNKVTEKGKDVELRCDPISGHTALYWYRQSLGQGLEFLIYFQGNSAPDKSGLPSDRFSAERTGGSVSTLTIQRTQQEDSAVYLCASTSLMTGANGDTQYFGPGTRLTVL.

The chain combines TRBV4-2 with TRBJ2-6; TRBD1 matches at 11 bases. V gave up 3 bases and J gave up 2 bases; unmatched junction bases: 3. The CDR3 is made up of 17 amino acids. Germline loops: CDR1 LGHNA, CDR2 YNFKEQ. CDR3 bases: TGTGCCAGCAGCCAGGGACAGGGGGAGGCTGGGGCCAACGTCCTGACTTTC. Protein: CASSQGQGEAGANVLTF.

In this sample, this clone turned up a few times. The chain has TRBV11-3 and TRBJ1-4; 8 bases fit TRBD1. Germline V gene sequence: CDR1 SGHNT, CDR2 YENEEA. The CDR3 totals 16 residues. J was trimmed by 7 bases and V by 1 base; bases with no gene match: 8. This CDR3 is CASSLGSGTGSEKLFF. DNA of the CDR3: TGTGCCAGCAGCTTAGGCTCCGGGACAGGATCTGAAAAACTGTTTTTT.

This clone was seen a few times. V gene TRBV6-1 combines with J gene TRBJ2-1, with D possibly matching TRBD2 (6 bases). Between the trimmed V and J ends, which lost 10 bases and 15 bases, there was a span of 25 bases. This CDR3 has 13 amino acids. The V gene's germline CDR1 is MNHNS and CDR2 SASEGT. This CDR3 reads CATTPGLSGQPFF. DNA of the CDR3: TGTGCCACTACCCCGGGTTTGAGCGGGCAACCGTTCTTC.

The chain couples TRBV6-5 to TRBJ1-3, with D unresolved. This CDR3 is built from 15 residues. V lost 5 bases and J 6 bases, leaving 17 bases between the germline ends. Looked up from germline, CDR1 is MNHEY and CDR2 is SVGAGI. CDR3 region: CASSPEAGLSNTIYF. In DNA form, the CDR3 reads TGTGCCAGCAGTCCCGAAGCGGGCTTGTCAAACACCATATATTTT.

This clone occurred many times. The rearrangement links TRBV7-9 to TRBJ1-2; 7 bases match TRBD1. The J segment lost 8 bases and the V segment lost 5 bases, leaving 11 bases of the junction unmatched. The CDR3 length is 14 residues. Germline CDR1 SEHNR, CDR2 FQNEAQ (reference sequence). The CDR3 sequence: CASSPTPGGSGYTF. The DNA for the CDR3 is TGTGCCAGCAGCCCAACTCCAGGGGGTAGCGGCTACACCTTC. Complete variable domain (other parts from reference TRBV7-9 and TRBJ1-2): DTGVSQNPRHKITKRGQNVTFRCDPISEHNRLYWYRQTLGQGPEFLTYFQNEAQLEKSRLLSDRFSAERPKGSFSTLEIQRTEQGDSAMYLCASSPTPGGSGYTFGSGTRLTVV.

The CDR3 region is CASSQDWAESYNEQFF. DNA for the CDR3: TGTGCCAGCAGCCAAGATTGGGCCGAATCCTACAATGAGCAGTTCTTC. V usage is TRBV5-4 and J usage is TRBJ2-1; no clear D gene. The CDR3 contains 16 residues. Germline V CDR1 and CDR2: SGHNT, YYREEE (reference sequence). Trimming stripped 4 bases from V and 1 base from J, with 15 bases between.

The chain is built from TRBV6-5 and TRBJ1-2, with a weak D call TRBD1 (5 bases). V lost 0 bases and J 8 bases, leaving 10 bases between the germline ends. The germline gives CDR1 MNHEY, CDR2 SVGAGI. The CDR3 consists of 13 residues. This CDR3 is CASSYSGVGGYTF. The CDR3 DNA follows: TGTGCCAGCAGTTACTCAGGGGTAGGAGGCTACACCTTC.

This clone has a handful of counts. This chain connects TRBV10-2 to TRBJ2-7; 8 bases align to TRBD1. Trimming took 6 bases from V and 0 from J; bases not matched to a gene: 1. CDR3 size: 13 residues. Germline CDR1 and CDR2: WSHSY and SAAADI. The DNA of the CDR3 is TGCGCCAGCAGGACAGGGGTCTCCTACGAGCAGTACTTC. This translates into CASRTGVSYEQYF.

The chain joins TRBV11-1 to TRBJ2-5; unclear D gene. Trimming took off 3 bases at V and 5 bases at J, with 4 bases between the two ends. The CDR3 loop spans 11 amino acids. Germline V gene lookup returns CDR1 SGHAT and CDR2 FQDESV (reference sequence). CDR3 amino acids: CASSFAETQYF. In DNA form, the CDR3 reads TGTGCCAGCAGCTTTGCGGAGACCCAGTACTTC.

The table lists this clone with a few counts. This sequence joins TRBV7-7 and TRBJ2-2, with 11 bases aligning to TRBD2. This CDR3 region has 16 residues. The V segment lost 2 bases and the J segment 6 bases; nucleotides outside the gene matches: 5. Germline CDR1 reads SSHAT; CDR2 reads FNYEAQ (reference sequence). CDR3 nucleotides: TGTGCCAGCAGCTTATTAGCGGGGGGGCTGGCCGGGGAGCTGTTTTTT. Protein product: CASSLLAGGLAGELFF.

This clone was detected many times. The chain carries TRBV7-9 and TRBJ2-1, with D perhaps matching TRBD1 (6 bases). CDR1 SEHNR and CDR2 FQNEAQ come from the germline V gene (reference sequence). Trimming pared 5 bases from V and 8 bases from J, leaving 22 bases between. The CDR3 is 16 residues long. The CDR3 DNA reads TGTGCCAGCAGCCCCCAGGGGACACTTACTGGGTATGAGCAGTTCTTC. Translation: CASSPQGTLTGYEQFF.

This chain uses TRBV5-6 with TRBJ2-3, with 9 bases matching TRBD1. The V gene end was trimmed by 3 bases and the J gene end by 2 bases; junction bases not matched to a gene: 7. Germline V gives CDR1 SGHDT, CDR2 YYEEEE. This CDR3 spans 16 amino acids. The CDR3 sequence is CASSSYRGRLTDTQYF. CDR3 in DNA: TGTGCCAGCAGCTCCTACAGGGGGCGCCTCACAGATACGCAGTATTTT.

V gene TRBV2 combines with J gene TRBJ2-7; 9 bases are shared with TRBD1. Germline CDR1 SNHLY, CDR2 FYNNEI. This CDR3 has 14 residues. Trimming took 5 bases from V and 3 from J; bases not matched to a gene: 5. DNA for the CDR3: TGTGCCAGCAGTTTCGGGACAGGGCTCTACGAGCAGTACTTC. Its translation: CASSFGTGLYEQYF. The complete variable domain, with remaining parts taken from reference TRBV2 and TRBJ2-7, reads EPEVTQTPSHQVTQMGQEVILRCVPISNHLYFYWYRQILGQKVEFLVSFYNNEISEKSEIFDDQFSVERPDGSNFTLKIRSTKLEDSAMYFCASSFGTGLYEQYFGPGTRLTVT.

The V gene is TRBV18, the J gene TRBJ1-2; TRBD1 matches at 8 bases. CDR1 KGHSH and CDR2 LQKENI come from the germline V gene. The CDR3 contains 13 residues. With V trimmed by 6 bases and J by 5 bases, 5 bases remained unmatched. Written as DNA, the CDR3 is TGTGCCAGCTCTCTGGACAGGGTATATGGCTACACCTTC. It translates to CASSLDRVYGYTF.

The table lists this clone with a few counts. The V gene is TRBV7-9, the J gene TRBJ2-3; D is possibly TRBD1 (6 bases). CDR1 and CDR2 (germline): SEHNR, FQNEAQ (reference sequence). V lost 2 bases, J lost 4 bases, and 10 bases lay in between. The CDR3 spans 14 residues. As DNA, the CDR3 is TGTGCCAGCAGCTTACAGGGGACCGCAGATACGCAGTATTTT. Translating gives CASSLQGTADTQYF.

This chain joins TRBV11-2 and TRBJ2-4; TRBD1 is a possible D gene (5 bases). V was cut by 1 base and J by 7 bases, with 11 bases left in between. The CDR3 loop spans 14 amino acids. Germline V gene sequence: CDR1 SGHAT, CDR2 FQNNGV. This CDR3 reads CASSLVSGANIQYF. In nucleotides, the CDR3 is TGTGCCAGCAGCTTAGTATCTGGGGCGAACATTCAGTACTTC.

There are a few counts of this clone. This rearrangement joins TRBV2 to TRBJ1-1; 7 bases match TRBD1. V lost 5 bases and J lost 0; bases outside the gene matches: 9. CDR1 is SNHLY, CDR2 FYNNEI, per germline. The CDR3 is 16 amino acids. CDR3 region: CASSSPTRGMNTEAFF. CDR3 bases: TGTGCCAGCAGTTCGCCCACCAGGGGGATGAACACTGAAGCTTTCTTT.

CDR3 in amino acids: CASSLHSRGRDTQYF. As DNA, the CDR3 is TGTGCCAGCAGTTTACATTCCAGGGGGCGAGATACGCAGTATTTT. The V gene is TRBV28, the J gene TRBJ2-3; 8 nucleotides align to TRBD1. Germline V gene sequence: CDR1 MDHEN, CDR2 SYDVKM. CDR3 length equals 15 residues. Trimming at V came to 2 bases and at J to 5 bases, leaving 6 bases not matched to a gene.

V and J are TRBV9 and TRBJ2-3; tentatively, D is TRBD1 (5 bases). Germline lookup yields CDR1 SGDLS and CDR2 YYNGEE. V was clipped by 1 base and J by 5 bases, with 5 bases between them. There are 12 residues in the CDR3. CDR3 sequence: CASSVQGDTQYF. DNA for the CDR3: TGTGCCAGCAGCGTACAGGGAGATACGCAGTATTTT. The full variable domain, in which reference TRBV9 and TRBJ2-3 provide the parts outside the CDR3, is DSGVTQTPKHLITATGQRVTLRCSPRSGDLSVYWYQQSLDQGLQFLIQYYNGEERAKGNILERFSAQQFPDLHSELNLSSLELGDSALYFCASSVQGDTQYFGPGTRLTVL.

The genes are TRBV2 and TRBJ2-1, with D tentatively TRBD2 (5 bases). Germline-derived CDR1 and CDR2 are SNHLY and FYNNEI. V lost 6 bases and J lost 5, with 17 bases in between. The CDR3 runs 15 residues. The DNA of the CDR3 is TGTGCCAGCAGGCGTGGTGGGAGAGTCGACAATGAGCAGTTCTTC. It encodes CASRRGGRVDNEQFF.

This chain links TRBV10-3 with TRBJ1-1; the D is unclear. The CDR3 totals 14 residues. Trimming took off 4 bases at V and 1 base at J, with 10 bases between the two ends. Germline values: CDR1 ENHRY, CDR2 SYGVKD. As DNA, the CDR3 is TGTGCCATCAGTGCGAGCAGGCCGAACACTGAAGCTTTCTTT. Translating it yields CAISASRPNTEAFF.

This clone has more than one count but fewer than ten. V and J are TRBV6-5 and TRBJ1-5; 7 positions match TRBD1. After removal of 6 bases from V and 3 bases from J, the junction contained 8 bases not matched to a gene. The CDR3 spans 15 residues. Germline CDR1 reads MNHEY; CDR2 reads SVGAGI. CDR3 sequence reads: CASRPGGYNNQPQHF. The CDR3 DNA reads TGTGCCAGCAGACCAGGGGGTTACAACAATCAGCCCCAGCATTTT.